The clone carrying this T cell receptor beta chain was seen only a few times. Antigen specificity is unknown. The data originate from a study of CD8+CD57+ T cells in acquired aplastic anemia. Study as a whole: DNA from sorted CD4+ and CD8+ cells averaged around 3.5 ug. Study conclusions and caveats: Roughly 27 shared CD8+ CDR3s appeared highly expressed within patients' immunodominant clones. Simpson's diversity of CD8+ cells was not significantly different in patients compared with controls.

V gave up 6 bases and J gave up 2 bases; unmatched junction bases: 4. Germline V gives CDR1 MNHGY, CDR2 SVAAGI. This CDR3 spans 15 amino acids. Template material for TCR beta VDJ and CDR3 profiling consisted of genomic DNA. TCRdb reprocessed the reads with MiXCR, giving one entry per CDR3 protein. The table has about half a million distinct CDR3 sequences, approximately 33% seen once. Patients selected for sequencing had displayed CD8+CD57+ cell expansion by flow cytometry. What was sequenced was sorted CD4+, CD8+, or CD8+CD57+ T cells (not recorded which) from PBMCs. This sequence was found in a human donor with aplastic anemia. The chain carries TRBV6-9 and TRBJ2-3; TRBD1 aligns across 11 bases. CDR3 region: CASSGDRGFTDTQYF. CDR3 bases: TGTGCCAGCAGCGGGGACAGGGGGTTCACAGATACGCAGTATTTT.